Included here is one TCR beta chain sequence, with context. This clone turned up a few times. What antigen it recognizes has not been identified. No base-level quality is on record; no much larger clone is a single base apart. The CDR3 regions of human TCRbeta chains were analyzed by immunosequencing. From the authors' description of their analysis: TCRs in the repertoires were compared against a reference library of SARS-CoV-2-specific TCRs that had been generated with the MIRA antigen-specificity platform. Breadth meant the fraction of unique TCRs that were SARS-CoV-2-associated, whereas depth meant the fraction of total T cells that were SARS-CoV-2-associated. Each spike-specific TCR was assigned to its reactive spike region and to a CD4 or CD8 class using the MIRA data. Log10-transformed breadth and depth values were compared by one-way ANOVA with Sidak's multiple comparisons tests. The table was pulled from immuneACCESS by TCRdb, which kept in-frame rearrangements only. Such tables lose some clones; where checked, under half of the loss comes from unresolved V genes, and the rest has no known cause. V and J calls and clone size are copied from that table; D and trimming were computed from the DNA. This sample comprises approximately 130,000 clones, roughly 89% of them detected only once. The ten largest clones represent under 35% of the sample.

The source of the sample is a study of T cell responses to AZD1222 COVID-19 vaccine (dated by TCRdb to the early 2020s). Study-wide context: AZD1222 recipients whose second dose came at about 4 weeks and those whose second dose came at about 12 weeks were combined into one group, since spike-specific TCR depth and breadth did not differ between the two schedules. Enrollment into the trials was organized by age into subgroups of 18-55, 56-69 and 70-plus years, and those subgroups contained roughly 150, 30 and 60 TCR-sequenced participants, respectively. TCR sequencing covered some 240 trial participants: about 210 given two doses of AZD1222 and around 25 given two doses of MenACWY control vaccine.

What this sample's time point label stands for: baseline before first vaccination. Vaccinee samples came from UK trials COV001 and COV002, including a single-blind randomized controlled phase 2/3 trial of AZD1222 (ChAdOx1 nCoV-19) in healthy adults. For TCRbeta chain sequencing, PBMC samples from trial participants were taken at day 0 and at day 28 after the second dose. Here is what the overall study found, with its caveats: The whole spike protein was spanned by vaccine-associated CD4 TCRs, and dominant responses were seen in regions 160-218 and 743-854. Because no samples from the day 14 peak response were available, repertoires could be characterized only after the peak T cell response. Reportedly, close to half of the unique spike-specific TCRs recognized epitopes lying outside the regions that are mutated in the B.1.351 and B.1.1.7 variants. A significant rise in spike-specific TCR breadth and depth was observed after two AZD1222 doses relative to day 0 and relative to MenACWY recipients. Conclusions about previously exposed vaccinees were limited because only six AZD1222 recipients were SARS-CoV-2 seropositive at baseline. Participants were mostly white British, with more females than males. The authors suggested clonal diversity may have been underestimated. The 56-69-year group was small, and its depth increase did not reach significance, likely because of low power.

From the cysteine through the phenylalanine, the CDR3 covers 15 amino acids. Here the CDR3 DNA is all that survives: 45 bases in frame from base 1. Germline trimming: 1 base from V, 1 base from J; junction bases outside gene matches: 0. Per the germline V gene, SGHAT is the CDR1 and FQNNGV is the CDR2. The TCR originated in an adult in good health. Here the sequenced sample was peripheral blood, taken on day 0 of AZD1222 vaccination. Recombination connected TRBV11-2 to TRBJ2-5; TRBD2 lines up with 10 middle nucleotides. The CDR3 amino acid sequence is: CASSLGTSGQETQYF. The bases read TGTGCCAGCAGCTTAGGGACTAGCGGCCAAGAGACCCAGTACTTC.